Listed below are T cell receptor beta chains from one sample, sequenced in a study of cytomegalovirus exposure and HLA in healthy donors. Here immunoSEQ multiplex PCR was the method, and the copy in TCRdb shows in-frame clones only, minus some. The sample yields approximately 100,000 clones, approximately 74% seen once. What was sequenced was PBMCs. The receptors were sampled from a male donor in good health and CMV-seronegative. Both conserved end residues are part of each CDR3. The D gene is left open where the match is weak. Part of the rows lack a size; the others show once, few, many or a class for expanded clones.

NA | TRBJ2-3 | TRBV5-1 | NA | CASSLVVGTDTQYF | TGCGCCAGCAGCTTGGTTGTAGGCACAGATACGCAGTATTTT
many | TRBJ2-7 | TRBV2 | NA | CASSVRQGYSEQYF | TGTGCCAGCAGTGTCCGCCAGGGGTACTCCGAGCAGTACTTC
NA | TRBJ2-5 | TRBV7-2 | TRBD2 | CASSFGGGRETQYF | TGTGCCAGCAGCTTCGGCGGGGGGCGAGAGACCCAGTACTTC
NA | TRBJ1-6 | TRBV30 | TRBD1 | CAWTGGYNSPLHF | TGTGCCTGGACAGGGGGCTATAATTCACCCCTCCACTTT
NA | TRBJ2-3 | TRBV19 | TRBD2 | CASSRRETDTQYF | TGTGCCAGTAGTAGGCGGGAGACAGATACGCAGTATTTT
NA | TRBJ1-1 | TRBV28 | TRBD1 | CASGLADRVNTEAFF | TGTGCCAGCGGCCTAGCTGACAGGGTCAACACTGAAGCTTTCTTT
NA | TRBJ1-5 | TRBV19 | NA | CASSIFGGDQPQHF | TGTGCCAGTAGTATATTTGGGGGCGATCAGCCCCAGCATTTT
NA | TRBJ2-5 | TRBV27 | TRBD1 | CASSPGTGWETQYF | TGTGCCAGCAGTCCCGGGACAGGGTGGGAGACCCAGTACTTC
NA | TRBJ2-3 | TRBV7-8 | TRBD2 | CASSLSSAVLAGPTDTQYF | TGTGCCAGCAGCTTAAGCTCGGCGGTTTTAGCGGGTCCCACAGATACGCAGTATTTT
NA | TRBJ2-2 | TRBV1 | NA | CTRDRKNTGELFF | TGCACCAGGGACAGGAAGAACACCGGGGAGCTGTTTTTT